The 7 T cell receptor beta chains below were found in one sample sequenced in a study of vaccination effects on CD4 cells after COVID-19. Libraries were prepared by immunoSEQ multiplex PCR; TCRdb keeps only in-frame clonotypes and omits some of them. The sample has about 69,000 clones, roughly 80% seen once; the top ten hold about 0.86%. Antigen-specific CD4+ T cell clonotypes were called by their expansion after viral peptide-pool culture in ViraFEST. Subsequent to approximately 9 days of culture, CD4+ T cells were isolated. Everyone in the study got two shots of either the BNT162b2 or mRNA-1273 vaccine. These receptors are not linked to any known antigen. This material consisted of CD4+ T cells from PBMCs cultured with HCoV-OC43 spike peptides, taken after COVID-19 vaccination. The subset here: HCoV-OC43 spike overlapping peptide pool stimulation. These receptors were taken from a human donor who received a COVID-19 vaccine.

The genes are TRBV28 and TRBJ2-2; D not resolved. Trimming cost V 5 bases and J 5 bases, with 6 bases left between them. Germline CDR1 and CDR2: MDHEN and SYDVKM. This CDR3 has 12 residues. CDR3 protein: CASSKSTGELFF. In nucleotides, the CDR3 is TGTGCCAGCAGTAAGTCTACCGGGGAGCTGTTTTTT.

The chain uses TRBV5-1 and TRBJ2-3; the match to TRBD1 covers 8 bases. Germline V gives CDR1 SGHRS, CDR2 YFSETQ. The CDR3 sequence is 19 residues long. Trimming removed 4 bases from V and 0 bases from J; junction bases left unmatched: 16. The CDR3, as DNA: TGCGCCAGCAGCATCGTCCCGGGACAGGTTTCCTCTAGCACAGATACGCAGTATTTT. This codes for CASSIVPGQVSSSTDTQYF.

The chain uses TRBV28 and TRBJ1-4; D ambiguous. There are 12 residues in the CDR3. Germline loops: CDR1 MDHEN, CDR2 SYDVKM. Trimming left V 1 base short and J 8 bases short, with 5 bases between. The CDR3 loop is CASSLLREKLFF. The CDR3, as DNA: TGTGCCAGCAGTTTATTAAGGGAAAAACTGTTTTTT.

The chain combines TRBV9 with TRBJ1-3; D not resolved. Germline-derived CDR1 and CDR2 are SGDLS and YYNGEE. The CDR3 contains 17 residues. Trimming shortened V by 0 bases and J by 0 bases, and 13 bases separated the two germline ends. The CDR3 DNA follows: TGTGCCAGCAGCGTAGGACCCGACACCAGCTCTGGAAACACCATATATTTT. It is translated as CASSVGPDTSSGNTIYF. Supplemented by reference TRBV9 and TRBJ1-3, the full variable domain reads DSGVTQTPKHLITATGQRVTLRCSPRSGDLSVYWYQQSLDQGLQFLIQYYNGEERAKGNILERFSAQQFPDLHSELNLSSLELGDSALYFCASSVGPDTSSGNTIYFGEGSWLTVV.

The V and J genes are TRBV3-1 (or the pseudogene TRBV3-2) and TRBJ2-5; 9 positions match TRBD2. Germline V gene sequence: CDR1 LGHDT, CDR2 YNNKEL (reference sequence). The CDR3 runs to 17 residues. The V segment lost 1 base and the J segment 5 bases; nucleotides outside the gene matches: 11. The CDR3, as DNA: TGTGCCAGCAGCCAAGGGAATAGCGGGGGACCCCCCGAGACCCAGTACTTC. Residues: CASSQGNSGGPPETQYF.

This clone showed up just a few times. The CDR3 sequence: CAISESSSSNQPQHF. For the CDR3, the DNA is TGTGCCATCAGTGAGTCGTCGTCTAGCAATCAGCCCCAGCATTTT. This rearrangement joins TRBV10-3 to TRBJ1-5; D is unresolved. In germline, CDR1 is ENHRY, CDR2 SYGVKD. CDR3 length: 15 amino acids. Trimming removed 0 bases from V and 0 bases from J, with 6 bases in between.

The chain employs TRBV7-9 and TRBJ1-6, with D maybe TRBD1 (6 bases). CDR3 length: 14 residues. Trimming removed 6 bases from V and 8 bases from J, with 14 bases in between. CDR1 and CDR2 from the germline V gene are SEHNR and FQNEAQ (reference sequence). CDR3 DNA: TGTGCCAGCAGTCAACAGGGTCGCGATTCACCCCTCCACTTT. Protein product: CASSQQGRDSPLHF.